The rows below give T cell receptor beta chains drawn from one sample of a study of beta chain features in type 1 diabetes. The data were produced by immunoSEQ multiplex PCR, yet TCRdb's version contains in-frame clones alone and is incomplete. Of nearly 350,000 clones listed, 8% are singletons. Sequencing was performed on central memory CD4+ T cells from blood. These receptors were collected from a woman aged 18 to 35 in good health. CDR3s include the opening cysteine and the closing phenylalanine or tryptophan. The order of the fields is clone size, V gene, J gene, D gene, CDR3 DNA, CDR3 protein. D genes are given only for firm matches. Clone size is given for some rows only: seen once, a few or many times, or a class if the clone is expanded.

clone_size: few
v_call: TRBV7-3
j_call: TRBJ2-7
d_call: TRBD2
cdr3_nt: TGTGCCAGCAGCCTGCAGAGCGGGAGCGAATACGAGCAGTACTTC
cdr3_aa: CASSLQSGSEYEQYF

clone_size: few
v_call: TRBV2
j_call: TRBJ2-6
d_call: .
cdr3_nt: TGTGCCAGCAGCCTTTTGGGGGTGGCCTTATCTGGGGCCAACGTCCTGACTTTC
cdr3_aa: CASSLLGVALSGANVLTF

clone_size: few
v_call: TRBV28
j_call: TRBJ2-7
d_call: TRBD1
cdr3_nt: TGTGCCAGCAGACCGGGACAGGGTCGCTACGAGCAGTACTTC
cdr3_aa: CASRPGQGRYEQYF

clone_size: once
v_call: TRBV15
j_call: TRBJ2-3
d_call: TRBD2
cdr3_nt: TGTGCCACCAGCAGAGTTCAACTAGCGGGTCGCACAGATACGCAGTATTTT
cdr3_aa: CATSRVQLAGRTDTQYF

clone_size: few
v_call: TRBV7-2
j_call: TRBJ2-7
d_call: .
cdr3_nt: TGTGCCAGCAACCCGACAGGAGCCTACGAGCAGTACTTC
cdr3_aa: CASNPTGAYEQYF

clone_size: .
v_call: TRBV29-1
j_call: TRBJ2-5
d_call: TRBD2
cdr3_nt: TGCAGCGTTGACGGGGGGGGCTGGGAGACCCAGTACTTC
cdr3_aa: CSVDGGGWETQYF

clone_size: .
v_call: TRBV2
j_call: TRBJ2-5
d_call: TRBD2
cdr3_nt: TGTGCCAGCAGTCCAGGGACTAGCGGGACGTCCGGAGAGACCCAGTACTTC
cdr3_aa: CASSPGTSGTSGETQYF

clone_size: few
v_call: TRBV2
j_call: TRBJ1-5
d_call: .
cdr3_nt: TGTGCCAGCAAGGGGGGAAGCAATCAGCCCCAGCATTTT
cdr3_aa: CASKGGSNQPQHF

clone_size: .
v_call: TRBV9
j_call: TRBJ2-3
d_call: .
cdr3_nt: TGTGCCAGCAGCGTGGCGGATACGCAGTATTTT
cdr3_aa: CASSVADTQYF

clone_size: many
v_call: TRBV7-2
j_call: TRBJ2-1
d_call: .
cdr3_nt: TGTGCCAGCAGCTCAGCAGTTTCTTCGCATGAGCAGTTCTTC
cdr3_aa: CASSSAVSSHEQFF

clone_size: many
v_call: TRBV4-3
j_call: TRBJ2-7
d_call: TRBD2
cdr3_nt: TGCGCCAGCAGCCAAGATCTAACGGCTAGCGGGAAGGGTTACGAGCAGTACTTC
cdr3_aa: CASSQDLTASGKGYEQYF

clone_size: few
v_call: TRBV15
j_call: TRBJ2-3
d_call: TRBD1
cdr3_nt: TGTGCCACCAGCAGAGATCGTTACAGGGGGTTGGCAGATACGCAGTATTTT
cdr3_aa: CATSRDRYRGLADTQYF

clone_size: few
v_call: TRBV5-5
j_call: TRBJ1-1
d_call: .
cdr3_nt: TGTGCCAGCAGCTTGGGTTTGGGGAACACTGAAGCTTTCTTT
cdr3_aa: CASSLGLGNTEAFF

clone_size: few
v_call: TRBV2
j_call: TRBJ2-1
d_call: .
cdr3_nt: TGTGCCAAAAGAGGTCCGGGTAGCTTTAATGAGCAGTTCTTC
cdr3_aa: CAKRGPGSFNEQFF

clone_size: .
v_call: TRBV2
j_call: TRBJ2-3
d_call: .
cdr3_nt: TGTGCCAGCAGTGGTCAGGGTAGCACAGATACGCAGTATTTT
cdr3_aa: CASSGQGSTDTQYF

clone_size: many
v_call: TRBV2
j_call: TRBJ1-1
d_call: .
cdr3_nt: TGTGCCAGCAGTGCCAGGACACAGAACACTGAAGCTTTCTTT
cdr3_aa: CASSARTQNTEAFF

clone_size: few
v_call: TRBV6-5
j_call: TRBJ1-1
d_call: .
cdr3_nt: TGTGCCAGCACCTCGATGATGGACACTGAAGCTTTCTTT
cdr3_aa: CASTSMMDTEAFF

clone_size: .
v_call: TRBV21-1
j_call: TRBJ2-7
d_call: .
cdr3_nt: TGTGCCAGCAGCAACATCGCTGAGAGACTAGCGGGGCCGAGCTCCTACGAGCAGTACTTC
cdr3_aa: CASSNIAERLAGPSSYEQYF